Listed here are 3 T cell receptor beta chains from one sample, sequenced in a study of T cells after yellow fever vaccination. A single record per CDR3 protein comes from TCRdb applying MiXCR to the 5' RACE reads. The sample carries approximately 580,000 distinct CDR3 sequences, around a sixth recorded once. This specimen consisted of PBMCs, obtained 4 to 6 days after the first yellow fever vaccination. Receptors originate from a man aged 18 to 30 who received the YFV17D yellow fever vaccine.

This clonotype was seen a few times. The rearrangement uses TRBV7-2 and TRBJ1-2; D is possibly TRBD1 (6 bases). The CDR3 is 14 residues long. The V end was cut by 5 bases, the J end by 5 bases, with 15 bases between. Germline values: CDR1 SGHTA, CDR2 FQGNSA. CDR3 DNA sequence: TGTGCCAGCAGCCCCAATGCAGGGGAGTATGGCTACACCTTC. Its translation is CASSPNAGEYGYTF.

This clonotype was detected many times. The chain employs TRBV9 and TRBJ1-2, with a weak D call TRBD1 (6 bases). V lost 5 bases, J lost 4 bases, and 18 bases lay in between. CDR3 length: 15 amino acids. The germline CDR1 and CDR2 sequences are SGDLS and YYNGEE. The CDR3 DNA sequence: TGTGCCAGCAGTCCGCTTTCGGCGGACAGCTATGGCTACACCTTC. Its translation: CASSPLSADSYGYTF.

This clonotype was picked up many times. V and J are TRBV30 and TRBJ1-3; D possibly corresponds to TRBD1 (5 bases). V lost 2 bases to trimming and J lost 10 bases, with 15 bases between them. This CDR3 is 13 amino acids long. Germline V gives CDR1 GTSNPN, CDR2 SVGIG (reference sequence). CDR3 sequence: CAWSFGTAVTIYF. The CDR3 coding sequence is TGTGCCTGGAGTTTTGGGACGGCGGTGACCATATATTTT.